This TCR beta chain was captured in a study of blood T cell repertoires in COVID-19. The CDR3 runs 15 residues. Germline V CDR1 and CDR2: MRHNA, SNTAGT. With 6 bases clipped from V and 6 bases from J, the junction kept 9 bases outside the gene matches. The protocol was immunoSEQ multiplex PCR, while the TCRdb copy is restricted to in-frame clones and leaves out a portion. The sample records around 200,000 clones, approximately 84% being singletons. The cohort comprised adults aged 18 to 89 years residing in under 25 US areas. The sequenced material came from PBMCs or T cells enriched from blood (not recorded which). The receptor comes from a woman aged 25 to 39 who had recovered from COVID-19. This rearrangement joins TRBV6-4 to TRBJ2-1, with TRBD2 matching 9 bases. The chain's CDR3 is CASRALAGVINEQFF. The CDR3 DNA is TGTGCCAGCAGGGCCTTAGCGGGAGTTATCAATGAGCAGTTCTTC.